The 9 T cell receptor beta chains given below trace back to one sample, sequenced in a study of PD-1 blockade in classical Hodgkin lymphoma. Time point: cycle 4 day 1 (C4D1), after about 6 weeks of nivolumab. Every patient had relapsed following autologous stem cell transplantation, and cohorts differed in brentuximab vedotin exposure. TCRdb's table, derived via immunoSEQ multiplex PCR, lists solely in-frame clones and lacks some. The sample shows roughly 40,000 clones, roughly two thirds of them seen only once. Sequencing was performed on peripheral blood mononuclear cells (PBMCs), taken before the fourth cycle of nivolumab. The receptor set was obtained from a human donor with classical Hodgkin lymphoma.

This clone appeared a few times. This chain uses TRBV7-8 with TRBJ1-3; D call uncertain. There are 12 residues in the CDR3. CDR1 and CDR2 (germline): SGHVS, FQNEAQ. V gave up 2 bases and J gave up 4 bases, with 3 bases separating them. In DNA, the CDR3 is TGTGCCAGCAGCTTAAAAGGAAACACCATATATTTT. It encodes CASSLKGNTIYF.

The sample holds a few counts of this clone. The rearrangement joins TRBV6-6 to TRBJ2-7, with 8 bases fitting TRBD1. CDR3 length: 15 amino acids. Germline values: CDR1 MNHNY, CDR2 SVGAGI (reference sequence). Trimming took 4 bases from V and 0 from J; bases not matched to a gene: 5. CDR3 DNA sequence: TGTGCCAGCAGTTCGGTGACAGGGGACTCCTACGAGCAGTACTTC. Its translation: CASSSVTGDSYEQYF.

This clone counts as medium-sized (0.01 to 0.1%). V usage is TRBV6-4 and J usage is TRBJ2-2, with 12 bases fitting TRBD2. In germline, CDR1 is MRHNA, CDR2 SNTAGT. The CDR3 spans 15 residues. J lost 7 bases, V lost 9 bases, and 9 bases had no gene match. The CDR3 region has the DNA TGTGCCAGGTGGTGGACTAGCGGGACTCGCGGGGAGCTGTTTTTT. It codes for CARWWTSGTRGELFF.

This clone was observed a few times. CDR3 nucleotides: TGTGCCAGCAGCTTAGCATCAGGGGGAGGTCAGCCCCAGCATTTT. This translates into CASSLASGGGQPQHF. The genes are TRBV7-2 and TRBJ1-5; 7 bases are shared with TRBD1. V trimming: 0 bases; J trimming: 6 bases; junction bases outside the gene matches: 5. The CDR3 spans 15 residues. Germline CDR1 SGHTA, CDR2 FQGNSA.

The chain recombines TRBV11-2 with TRBJ2-2; perhaps TRBD2 as D (5 bases). Germline V gene data show CDR1 as SGHAT and CDR2 as FQNNGV. V lost 3 bases and J lost 6, with 8 bases in between. This CDR3 is 13 amino acids long. The chain's CDR3 is CASSFREPGELFF. The CDR3 region has the DNA TGTGCCAGCAGCTTCCGGGAACCCGGGGAGCTGTTTTTT.

This clone was detected only a few times. The chain uses TRBV5-6 and TRBJ1-2, with D tentatively TRBD1 (5 bases). Deletions cut 0 bases from V and 2 bases from J, with 5 bases between. The CDR3 is made up of 13 amino acids. CDR1 SGHDT and CDR2 YYEEEE come from the germline V gene. CDR3 coding DNA: TGTGCCAGCAGCTTGGAGGGGAACTATGGCTACACCTTC. It codes for CASSLEGNYGYTF.

The V call is TRBV19, the J call TRBJ2-2; 14 positions agree with TRBD2. The CDR3 is made up of 16 amino acids. The V segment lost 2 bases and the J segment 5 bases; nucleotides outside the gene matches: 1. Germline V lookup: CDR1 LNHDA, CDR2 SQIVND (reference sequence). The CDR3 protein is CASSIRTSGGTGELFF. DNA of the CDR3: TGTGCCAGTAGTATACGGACTAGCGGGGGGACCGGGGAGCTGTTTTTT.

The J gene is TRBJ2-1, the V gene TRBV11-2, with 10 bases lining up with TRBD2. This CDR3 is built from 15 residues. With 5 bases clipped from V and 7 bases from J, the junction kept 8 bases outside the gene matches. The germline V gene encodes CDR1 SGHAT and CDR2 FQNNGV. CDR3 residues: CASSASGRGPNEQFF. The CDR3 DNA follows: TGTGCCAGCAGCGCCAGCGGGAGGGGACCTAATGAGCAGTTCTTC.

This clone has only a few counts. The J gene is TRBJ1-1, the V gene TRBV7-9, with D maybe TRBD1 (5 bases). This CDR3 spans 16 amino acids. In germline, CDR1 is SEHNR, CDR2 FQNEAQ (reference sequence). V gave up 1 base and J gave up 5 bases, with 17 bases separating them. CDR3 nucleotide sequence: TGTGCCAGCAGCTTAGACGGGACGCTCCTGGGAACTGAAGCTTTCTTT. Its protein product is CASSLDGTLLGTEAFF.